Shown below are 23 T cell receptor beta chains from a single sample sequenced in a study of long-term antiretroviral therapy in people with HIV. The libraries were made with immunoSEQ v3.0 at survey level. Profiling relied on immunoSEQ multiplex PCR, and the TCRdb table lists in-frame clones only, not all of them. This table holds fewer than 45,000 clones, about four fifths found once. Sample: unsorted PBMCs, taken 0.3 years after starting antiretroviral therapy. The receptors shown here come from a man aged 18 to 30 with HIV.

This clone was counted between two and nine times. The chain couples TRBV11-2 to TRBJ1-2, with 7 positions matching TRBD1. V lost 1 base and J lost 7; bases outside the gene matches: 6. Per the germline V gene, CDR1 is SGHAT and CDR2 is FQNNGV. The length of the CDR3 is 14 residues. CDR3 sequence (DNA): TGTGCCAGCAGCTTAGCTGCGACAGGGTTTGGCTACACCTTC. It is translated as CASSLAATGFGYTF.

This sequence joins TRBV30 and TRBJ2-7, with 9 bases fitting TRBD1. Germline V gene sequence: CDR1 GTSNPN, CDR2 SVGIG (reference sequence). This CDR3 has 13 amino acids. V gave up 3 bases and J gave up 8 bases; unmatched junction bases: 8. This CDR3 reads CAWSGTGIGKQYF. DNA of the CDR3: TGTGCCTGGAGCGGGACAGGGATTGGCAAGCAGTACTTC. Filled out from reference TRBV30 and TRBJ2-7, the complete variable domain reads SQTIHQWPATLVQPVGSPLSLECTVEGTSNPNLYWYRQAAGRGLQLLFYSVGIGQISSEVPQNLSASRPQDRQFILSSKKLLLSDSGFYLCAWSGTGIGKQYFGPGTRLTVT.

The V and J genes are TRBV5-1 and TRBJ2-2, with 12 bases fitting TRBD1. The germline V gene encodes CDR1 SGHRS and CDR2 YFSETQ. The CDR3 runs 16 residues. After removal of 4 bases from V and 4 bases from J, the junction contained 5 bases not matched to a gene. In DNA, the CDR3 is TGCGCCAGCAGCCAGGGACAGGGGGCGGCCACCGGGGAGCTGTTTTTT. This sequence encodes CASSQGQGAATGELFF.

CDR3: CASSLSSGGLTDTQYF. DNA for the CDR3: TGTGCCAGCAGCTTAAGTAGCGGGGGACTCACAGATACGCAGTATTTT. The chain couples TRBV7-9 to TRBJ2-3; 9 bases agree with TRBD2. After removal of 2 bases from V and 2 bases from J, the junction contained 5 bases not matched to a gene. The CDR3 has 16 residues. Per the germline V gene, CDR1 is SEHNR and CDR2 is FQNEAQ (reference sequence).

The chain links TRBV4-1 to TRBJ1-2; D gene unclear. V lost 3 bases and J 0 bases, leaving 23 bases between the germline ends. Germline-derived CDR1 and CDR2 are MGHRA and YSYEKL. The CDR3 has 19 amino acids. For the CDR3, the DNA is TGCGCCAGCAGCCATCCCTTTGGGTTTACTTCGGGCACTAACTATGGCTACACCTTC. Translating it yields CASSHPFGFTSGTNYGYTF.

This rearrangement joins TRBV27 to TRBJ2-3, with D maybe TRBD2 (5 bases). The CDR3 covers 17 residues. Between the trimmed V and J ends, which lost 3 bases and 2 bases, there was a span of 18 bases. Germline V gene sequence: CDR1 MNHEY, CDR2 SMNVEV (reference sequence). CDR3 nucleotide sequence: TGTGCCAGCAGTTTCACCGGACTTAACTCCCCCACAGATACGCAGTATTTT. Protein sequence: CASSFTGLNSPTDTQYF.

In its sample, this clone was seen a few times. This chain connects TRBV14 to TRBJ2-1; D call uncertain. Germline CDR1 is SGHDN and CDR2 is FVKESK. CDR3 size: 14 residues. V was pared by 0 bases and J by 6 bases, with 9 bases between. The CDR3 coding sequence is TGTGCCAGCAGCCAAGATCTTTGGGGCAATGAGCAGTTCTTC. Its protein product is CASSQDLWGNEQFF. The whole variable domain, remainder taken from reference TRBV14 and TRBJ2-1, is EAGVTQFPSHSVIEKGQTVTLRCDPISGHDNLYWYRRVMGKEIKFLLHFVKESKQDESGMPNNRFLAERTGGTYSTLKVQPAELEDSGVYFCASSQDLWGNEQFFGPGTRLTVL.

V is TRBV11-2 and J is TRBJ1-1; TRBD1 might be the D (6 bases). Germline V lookup: CDR1 SGHAT, CDR2 FQNNGV. The CDR3 consists of 17 residues. Deletions cut 7 bases from V and 0 bases from J, with 21 bases between. CDR3 DNA: TGTGCCAGCAACAACAGGGAGGGACAATATGTGAACACTGAAGCTTTCTTT. Its translation: CASNNREGQYVNTEAFF.

This clone has more than one count but fewer than ten. The V call is TRBV6-5, the J call TRBJ1-2; D unclear. The CDR3 is 13 amino acids. CDR1 is MNHEY, CDR2 SVGAGI, per germline. Trimming took off 7 bases at V and 6 bases at J, with 15 bases between the two ends. The CDR3 bases are TGTGCCAGCACAGGAAATCCCTACGATGGCTACACCTTC. This sequence encodes CASTGNPYDGYTF.

The chain recombines TRBV5-1 with TRBJ2-3; TRBD2 matches at 12 bases. V shed 5 bases, J shed 3 bases, and the junction held 7 bases outside the gene matches. The CDR3 contains 16 residues. Per germline, CDR1 SGHRS and CDR2 YFSETQ. The DNA of the CDR3 is TGCGCCAGCAGAGCTCTAGCGGGGGGGAAAACAGATACGCAGTATTTT. This codes for CASRALAGGKTDTQYF.

CDR3 sequence (DNA): TGTGCCAGCAGTGAAGCCCCCTCAAGCAATGAGCAGTTCTTC. Protein product: CASSEAPSSNEQFF. The V gene is TRBV6-1, the J gene TRBJ2-1; D unclear. The CDR3 covers 14 residues. V was cut by 0 bases and J by 6 bases, with 9 bases left in between. Looked up from germline, CDR1 is MNHNS and CDR2 is SASEGT.

The rearrangement links TRBV5-4 to TRBJ1-6; D call uncertain. Germline lookup yields CDR1 SGHNT and CDR2 YYREEE (reference sequence). The CDR3 is 15 amino acids. Between the trimmed V and J ends, which lost 4 bases and 10 bases, there was a span of 18 bases. The DNA for the CDR3 is TGTGCCAGCAGCCCCGGTACCGCCGCGGAATCACCCCTCCACTTT. As protein: CASSPGTAAESPLHF.

This clone has a single count. This chain links TRBV7-9 with TRBJ2-1; D is uncertain. V shed 2 bases and J shed 9 bases, with 17 bases lying between them. The CDR3 is 15 residues long. CDR1 and CDR2 from the germline V gene are SEHNR and FQNEAQ (reference sequence). The CDR3 sequence: CASSLSAGAASEQFF. The CDR3 region has the DNA TGTGCCAGCAGCTTATCGGCTGGTGCGGCGAGTGAGCAGTTCTTC.

V and J are TRBV29-1 and TRBJ2-1, with D perhaps matching TRBD2 (6 bases). Germline V gene data show CDR1 as SQVTM and CDR2 as ANQGSEA. V lost 5 bases and J 8 bases, leaving 19 bases between the germline ends. The CDR3 consists of 14 residues. CDR3 region: CSVYPSGEVHEQFF. The CDR3 DNA follows: TGCAGCGTTTATCCGTCGGGGGAGGTCCATGAGCAGTTCTTC.

J is TRBJ2-7 and V is TRBV27; TRBD2 aligns across 7 bases. This CDR3 comprises 14 residues. V lost 3 bases to trimming and J lost 2 bases; unmatched junction nucleotides: 4. Looked up from germline, CDR1 is MNHEY and CDR2 is SMNVEV (reference sequence). The CDR3 sequence is CASSFKRGTYEQYF. DNA of the CDR3: TGTGCCAGCAGTTTTAAGCGGGGAACCTACGAGCAGTACTTC.

This clone showed up just a few times. The CDR3 loop is CASSLGQHYEQYF. The DNA for the CDR3 is TGTGCCAGCAGCTTAGGCCAGCACTACGAGCAGTACTTC. V usage is TRBV13 and J usage is TRBJ2-7; D is ambiguous. Trimming left V 0 bases short and J 3 bases short, with 6 bases between. The germline gives CDR1 PRHDT, CDR2 FYEKMQ (reference sequence). The CDR3 loop spans 13 amino acids.

CDR3 residues: CASSPPNDRGYEQYF. The CDR3 nucleotides read TGTGCCAGCTCACCACCTAACGACAGGGGGTACGAGCAGTACTTC. V gene TRBV18 combines with J gene TRBJ2-7, with TRBD1 matching 9 bases. The V segment lost 0 bases and the J segment 4 bases; nucleotides outside the gene matches: 4. Looked up from germline, CDR1 is KGHSH and CDR2 is LQKENI. CDR3 length: 15 residues.

The chain uses TRBV5-1 and TRBJ2-1; TRBD2 is a possible D gene (5 bases). Germline CDR1 SGHRS, CDR2 YFSETQ. The CDR3 is made up of 14 amino acids. V was pared by 6 bases and J by 9 bases, with 19 bases between. Written as DNA, the CDR3 is TGCGCCAGCACCATAACGCTAGCTGACGGTGAGCAGTTCTTC. Encoded protein: CASTITLADGEQFF.

The chain recombines TRBV18 with TRBJ1-2; 7 nucleotides line up with TRBD1. V dropped 0 bases and J dropped 4; count of bases not matched to a gene: 8. The CDR3 has 16 residues. Germline lookup yields CDR1 KGHSH and CDR2 LQKENI. In DNA, the CDR3 is TGTGCCAGCTCACCACCTTCAGGGGGACGGAGCTATGGCTACACCTTC. This gives the protein CASSPPSGGRSYGYTF.

V gene TRBV5-1 combines with J gene TRBJ1-2; 8 bases agree with TRBD1. The CDR3 length is 13 residues. Per the germline V gene, CDR1 is SGHRS and CDR2 is YFSETQ. V trimming: 2 bases; J trimming: 8 bases; junction bases outside the gene matches: 5. The chain's CDR3 is CASSFAGGEGYTF. CDR3 coding DNA: TGCGCCAGCAGCTTCGCAGGGGGCGAAGGCTACACCTTC.

This clone was detected once. The chain links TRBV9 to TRBJ2-1; 8 bases fit TRBD2. Germline V gene sequence: CDR1 SGDLS, CDR2 YYNGEE. CDR3 size: 15 residues. V trimming: 6 bases; J trimming: 4 bases; junction bases outside the gene matches: 9. CDR3 nucleotide sequence: TGTGCCAGCACCCTCGGGGGGGGCCCTTACAATGAGCAGTTCTTC. It translates to CASTLGGGPYNEQFF.

J is TRBJ1-4 and V is TRBV11-2; TRBD1 might be the D (6 bases). The V end lost 5 bases, the J end lost 2 bases, and 12 bases lay between the germline ends. This CDR3 comprises 15 residues. In germline, CDR1 is SGHAT, CDR2 FQNNGV. DNA for the CDR3: TGTGCCAGCAGCGGAACAGGGAGGACTAATGAAAAACTGTTTTTT. Translating it yields CASSGTGRTNEKLFF.

This chain connects TRBV5-1 to TRBJ1-2; 8 bases are shared with TRBD1. The length of the CDR3 is 16 residues. With 2 bases clipped from V and 0 bases from J, the junction kept 6 bases outside the gene matches. CDR1 and CDR2 (germline): SGHRS, YFSETQ. CDR3 in amino acids: CASSLTGGSPNYGYTF. In DNA form, the CDR3 reads TGCGCCAGCAGCTTAACAGGGGGTAGTCCTAACTATGGCTACACCTTC.